One sample yielded the 11 T cell receptor beta chains listed below, sequenced in a study of CD8 T cells in Susac syndrome. Random hexamers served to reverse transcribe roughly 0.45 to 1 ug RNA. TCRdb called the immunoSEQ multiplex PCR reads again in MiXCR, with one record for every CDR3 protein. The repertoire includes about 180,000 distinct CDR3 sequences, approximately 95% of them detected once, and approximately 0.09% sits in the top ten. The sequenced sample consisted of CD4+ T cells from PBMCs. The receptors were gathered from a human donor with multiple sclerosis.

The rearrangement uses TRBV27 and TRBJ1-4; the D gene is possibly TRBD1 (5 bases). V was clipped by 5 bases and J by 8 bases, with 21 bases between them. This CDR3 is built from 16 residues. CDR1 and CDR2 (germline): MNHEY, SMNVEV (reference sequence). This CDR3 reads CASSALRGMSQEKLFF. The CDR3 DNA reads as TGTGCCAGCAGTGCTTTGAGGGGCATGAGTCAGGAAAAACTGTTTTTT.

The rearrangement links TRBV12-3 or TRBV12-4 to TRBJ2-1; a possible D gene is TRBD1 (6 bases). V lost 7 bases, J lost 3 bases, and 13 bases lay in between. CDR3 size: 14 residues. CDR3 coding DNA: TGTGCCAGCACTCGGACAGTTAACTACAATGAGCAGTTCTTC. Residues: CASTRTVNYNEQFF.

V gene TRBV15 combines with J gene TRBJ2-1; D not resolved. Trimming took 0 bases from V and 12 from J, leaving 12 bases between them. Germline CDR1 reads LNHNV; CDR2 reads YYDKDF (reference sequence). CDR3 length: 13 amino acids. CDR3 amino acids: CATSRDQFLSQFF. The CDR3 DNA is TGTGCCACCAGCAGAGATCAGTTTTTGTCGCAGTTCTTC.

V is TRBV12-3 or TRBV12-4 and J is TRBJ1-2; TRBD1 matches at 8 bases. V was pared by 5 bases and J by 8 bases, with 7 bases of the junction left unmatched. CDR3 length equals 13 residues. The DNA for the CDR3 is TGTGCCAGCAGTCTTCCAGGACAGGGCGGCTACACCTTC. It encodes CASSLPGQGGYTF.

The rearrangement uses TRBV30 and TRBJ2-1; D call uncertain. Germline-derived CDR1 and CDR2 are GTSNPN and SVGIG (reference sequence). The CDR3 contains 15 residues. V lost 2 bases and J lost 0, with 11 bases in between. CDR3 nucleotides: TGTGCCTGGAGTCCCAGCCCGAGCTCCTACAATGAGCAGTTCTTC. Residues: CAWSPSPSSYNEQFF.

This sequence joins TRBV5-4 and TRBJ1-2; 9 bases fit TRBD1. The ends lost 0 bases at V and 8 bases at J; junction bases unmatched: 5. CDR3 size: 14 residues. The germline V gene has CDR1 SGHNT and CDR2 YYREEE (reference sequence). The chain's CDR3 is CASSLDRGRLGYTF. The DNA for the CDR3 is TGTGCCAGCAGCTTGGACAGGGGGCGCCTCGGCTACACCTTC. The full variable domain, with the rest looked up from reference TRBV5-4 and TRBJ1-2, is ETGVTQSPTHLIKTRGQQVTLRCSSQSGHNTVSWYQQALGQGPQFIFQYYREEENGRGNFPPRFSGLQFPNYSSELNVNALELDDSALYLCASSLDRGRLGYTFGSGTRLTVV.

The rearrangement links TRBV29-1 to TRBJ2-5; tentatively, D is TRBD1 (5 bases). Germline lookup yields CDR1 SQVTM and CDR2 ANQGSEA. The CDR3 runs to 13 residues. Trimming removed 6 bases at V and 0 bases at J, with 11 bases between. The DNA for the CDR3 is TGCAGCGTGGCGACAGTCGACCAAGAGACCCAGTACTTC. Translated: CSVATVDQETQYF.

The chain links TRBV10-3 to TRBJ2-7, with D possibly TRBD1 on 6 matching bases. The CDR3 is 14 residues long. Deletions cut 3 bases from V and 1 base from J, with 10 bases between. From germline, CDR1 is ENHRY and CDR2 SYGVKD. The CDR3 sequence is CAISDTQGSYEQYF. For the CDR3, the DNA is TGTGCCATCAGTGACACACAGGGTTCCTACGAGCAGTACTTC.

The CDR3 DNA reads TGTGCCAGCAGCTTTACGACTCAATCCTACGAGCAGTACTTC. Protein sequence: CASSFTTQSYEQYF. The J gene is TRBJ2-7, the V gene TRBV7-9; unclear D gene. V was clipped by 3 bases and J by 1 base, with 10 bases between them. CDR1 is SEHNR and CDR2 is FQNEAQ in the germline V gene (reference sequence). The CDR3 consists of 14 residues.

V gene TRBV19 combines with J gene TRBJ2-6, with 7 bases aligning to TRBD2. This CDR3 spans 19 amino acids. V lost 7 bases, J lost 0 bases, and 15 bases stayed unmatched. The germline V gene has CDR1 LNHDA and CDR2 SQIVND (reference sequence). Here the CDR3 DNA reads TGTGCCAGTACCGGGGGGAGGGCAGCTACCCTCTCTGGGGCCAACGTCCTGACTTTC. Amino acids: CASTGGRAATLSGANVLTF. The full variable domain, its missing parts supplied by reference TRBV19 and TRBJ2-6, is DGGITQSPKYLFRKEGQNVTLSCEQNLNHDAMYWYRQDPGQGLRLIYYSQIVNDFQKGDIAEGYSVSREKKESFPLTVTSAQKNPTAFYLCASTGGRAATLSGANVLTFGAGSRLTVL.

This rearrangement joins TRBV9 to TRBJ2-3; the D gene is possibly TRBD1 (5 bases). The CDR3 spans 16 residues. The germline gives CDR1 SGDLS, CDR2 YYNGEE. Trimming took off 2 bases at V and 0 bases at J, with 13 bases between the two ends. The CDR3 loop reads CASSVPTAGSTDTQYF. CDR3 in DNA: TGTGCCAGCAGCGTCCCGACGGCAGGGAGCACAGATACGCAGTATTTT.